This TCR beta chain comes out of a study of blood T cells in healthy people across ages. Whole-study findings and limits: The long-lived group displayed more naive CD4+ cells, plus higher diversity, than the aged donors did.

As concerns this clonotype: Its antigen is still unknown. This may be a read error: a much more frequent sequence differs by one nucleotide.

Primers used in a second PCR of roughly 6 to 12 cycles were a sample-barcoded 5' primer and a J-beta primer mix. TCRdb re-called the 5' RACE reads through MiXCR, storing one row per CDR3 protein. The table records roughly 680,000 distinct CDR3 sequences, 40% to 65% of them present only once. Per sample, extraction of total RNA gave at least 5 micrograms in every case. This CDR3 comprises 16 residues. With V trimmed by 5 bases and J by 7 bases, 15 bases remained unmatched. The chain uses TRBV12-3 or TRBV12-4 and TRBJ2-7; 9 bases align to TRBD1. Sequencing was performed on blood. The origin of this receptor is a woman of 80 years or more in good health. CDR3: CASSPGTGYSHNEQYF. The DNA for the CDR3 is TGTGCCAGCAGTCCCGGGACAGGGTATTCGCACAATGAGCAGTACTTC.